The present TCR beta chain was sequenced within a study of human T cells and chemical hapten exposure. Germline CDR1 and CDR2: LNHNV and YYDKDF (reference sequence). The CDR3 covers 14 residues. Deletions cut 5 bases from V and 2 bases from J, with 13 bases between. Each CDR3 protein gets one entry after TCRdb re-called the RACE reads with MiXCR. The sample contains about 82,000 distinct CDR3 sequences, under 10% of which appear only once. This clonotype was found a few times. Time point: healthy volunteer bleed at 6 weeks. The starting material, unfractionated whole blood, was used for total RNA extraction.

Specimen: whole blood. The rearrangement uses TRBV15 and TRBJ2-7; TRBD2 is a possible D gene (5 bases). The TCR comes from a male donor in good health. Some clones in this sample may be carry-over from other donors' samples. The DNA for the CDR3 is TGTGCCACCAGCGGAGGAGGACGGGCCTACGAGCAGTACTTC. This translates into CATSGGGRAYEQYF.